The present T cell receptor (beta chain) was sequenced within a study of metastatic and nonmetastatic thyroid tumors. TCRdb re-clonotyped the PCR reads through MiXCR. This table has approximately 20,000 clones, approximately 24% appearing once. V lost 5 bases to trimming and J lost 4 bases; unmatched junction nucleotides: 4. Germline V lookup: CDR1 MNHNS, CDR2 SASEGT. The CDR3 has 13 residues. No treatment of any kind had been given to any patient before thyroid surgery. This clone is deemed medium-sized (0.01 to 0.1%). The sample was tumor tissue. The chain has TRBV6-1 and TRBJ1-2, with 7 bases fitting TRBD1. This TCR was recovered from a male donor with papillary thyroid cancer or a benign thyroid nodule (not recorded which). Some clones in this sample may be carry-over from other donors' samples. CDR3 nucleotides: TGTGCCAGCAGTAACAGGGGTATCTATGGCTACACCTTC. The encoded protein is CASSNRGIYGYTF.